This T cell receptor (beta chain) was sequenced in a study of shared clonotypes between healthy human individuals. Study summary: Three plates each covered CD4 naive and memory; CD8 naive two, CD8 memory one.

Findings of the study overall: Generation of non-shared clonotypes was less probable than generation of clonotypes shared by all four donors. Generally, naive subsets came out with larger estimated richness than memory subsets.

About this clone: Its target is unknown. An end of the junction does not agree with germline; a read error may underlie this.

From germline, CDR1 is MNHEY and CDR2 SVGAGI. The CDR3 has 12 residues. It was at deep level that the assay was run. Method: immunoSEQ multiplex PCR; TCRdb's copy keeps in-frame clones and lacks some. The table records 2 million to 2.5 million clones, 95% of them present only once. Material: naive CD4+ T cells sorted from blood. Subset indicated: CD45RA+ positively selected. The TCR sequence derives from a man between 18 and 29 years old in good health. This sequence joins TRBV6-5 and TRBJ2-5; D unresolved. The CDR3 bases are TGTGCCAGCAGCCAGCTACAAGGGACCCAGTACTTC. Its protein is CASSQLQGTQYF.